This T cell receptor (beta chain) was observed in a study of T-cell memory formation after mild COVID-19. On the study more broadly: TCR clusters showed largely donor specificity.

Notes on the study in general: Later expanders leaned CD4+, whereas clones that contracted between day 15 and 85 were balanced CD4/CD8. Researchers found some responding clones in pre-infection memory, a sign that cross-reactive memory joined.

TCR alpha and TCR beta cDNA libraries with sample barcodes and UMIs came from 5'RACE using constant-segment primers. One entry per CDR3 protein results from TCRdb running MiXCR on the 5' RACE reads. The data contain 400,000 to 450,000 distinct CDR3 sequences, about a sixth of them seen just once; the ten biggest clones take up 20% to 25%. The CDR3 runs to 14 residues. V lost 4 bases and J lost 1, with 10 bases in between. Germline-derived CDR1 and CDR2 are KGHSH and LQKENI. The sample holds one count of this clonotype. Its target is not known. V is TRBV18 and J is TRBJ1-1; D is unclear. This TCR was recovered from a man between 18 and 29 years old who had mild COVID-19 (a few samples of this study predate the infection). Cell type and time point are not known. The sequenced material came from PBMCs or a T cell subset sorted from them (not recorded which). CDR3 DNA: TGTGCCAGCTCACAACGACGGGGGAACACTGAAGCTTTCTTT. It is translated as CASSQRRGNTEAFF.